The text below deals with one TCR beta chain. Using immunoSEQ multiplex PCR, the repertoire was profiled, and TCRdb retains in-frame clones only, with some absent. The table lists approximately 140,000 clones, around 94% of them singletons. Trimming shortened V by 1 base and J by 5 bases, and 5 bases separated the two germline ends. Germline loops: CDR1 SEHNR, CDR2 FQNEAQ (reference sequence). The CDR3 totals 12 residues. The data are from a study of control samples from healthy donors and cancer patients. The TCR sequence derives from a man in his forties in good health. The chain couples TRBV7-9 to TRBJ1-2; no clear D gene. The material sequenced was blood. The CDR3 sequence is CASSLEVYGYTF. CDR3 sequence (DNA): TGTGCCAGCAGCTTAGAGGTTTATGGCTACACCTTC. The complete variable domain, with remaining parts taken from reference TRBV7-9 and TRBJ1-2, reads DTGVSQNPRHKITKRGQNVTFRCDPISEHNRLYWYRQTLGQGPEFLTYFQNEAQLEKSRLLSDRFSAERPKGSFSTLEIQRTEQGDSAMYLCASSLEVYGYTFGSGTRLTVV.